These T cell receptor beta chains were read from a single sample in a study of immune evolution from preneoplasia to lung adenocarcinoma. Only in-frame clones appear in the TCRdb table, and some are missing; sequencing was by immunoSEQ multiplex PCR. This sample has 9,100 or so clones, with 77% found just once. Source material: FFPE lung adenocarcinoma in situ tissue. The receptors originated from a person aged 60-80 years with lung adenocarcinoma. The CDR3 runs from the conserved cysteine through the conserved F or W. Each record gives: clone size, V gene, J gene, D gene, CDR3 protein, CDR3 DNA. A D gene is named only where the DNA matches it firmly. Expanded clones get a size class; other rows say once, few or many, or leave the size out.

-	TRBV4-2	TRBJ1-1	-	CASSQERNRAPEAFF	TGTGCCAGCAGCCAAGAAAGGAACAGGGCGCCTGAAGCTTTCTTT
-	TRBV20-1	TRBJ1-3	-	CSADQGNTIYF	TGCAGTGCTGATCAGGGAAACACCATATATTTT
-	TRBV6-1	TRBJ2-7	-	CASSALGGQYEQYF	TGTGCCAGCAGTGCCCTGGGGGGGCAGTACGAGCAGTACTTC
-	TRBV7-2	TRBJ1-4	TRBD1	CASSSSTGGLRTNEKLFF	TGTGCCAGCAGCTCATCGACAGGGGGCTTGAGGACTAATGAAAAACTGTTTTTT
-	TRBV6-5	TRBJ2-7	TRBD1	CASSRDRDAYEQYF	TGTGCCAGCAGCCGTGACAGGGACGCCTACGAGCAGTACTTC
-	TRBV7-9	TRBJ2-7	-	CASSLAEGGAKGKYF	TGTGCCAGCAGCTTAGCAGAGGGGGGCGCGAAGGGGAAGTACTTC
-	TRBV4-2	TRBJ2-3	TRBD2	CASSRAGSSTDTQYF	TGTGCCAGCAGCCGAGCGGGGTCTAGCACAGATACGCAGTATTTT
-	TRBV10-3	TRBJ1-3	-	CAISESDSGNTIYF	TGTGCCATCAGTGAGTCAGACTCTGGAAACACCATATATTTT
-	TRBV7-2	TRBJ2-6	-	CASSLFSQTIESGANVLTF	TGTGCCAGCAGCTTATTTTCCCAAACTATAGAATCTGGGGCCAACGTCCTGACTTTC
-	TRBV7-8	TRBJ2-2	-	CASSPRVSGELFF	TGTGCCAGCAGCCCCAGGGTTTCCGGGGAGCTGTTTTTT
once	TRBV4-2	TRBJ1-6	-	CASSQDRAGRSPLHF	TGTGCCAGCAGCCAAGATCGGGCAGGGCGGTCACCCCTCCACTTT
-	TRBV7-9	TRBJ1-1	TRBD1	CASSFIEITGVLGTEAFF	TGTGCCAGCAGCTTCATCGAAATAACAGGGGTATTGGGTACTGAAGCTTTCTTT
-	TRBV5-5	TRBJ2-1	TRBD2	CASSLTSGGANEQFF	TGTGCCAGCAGCTTAACTAGCGGGGGGGCCAATGAGCAGTTCTTC
once	TRBV19	TRBJ1-5	-	CASSRILGSENQPQHF	TGTGCCAGTAGTAGAATTTTGGGGTCAGAAAACCAGCCCCAGCATTTT
-	TRBV27	TRBJ2-1	-	CASSSGIFRGNEQFF	TGTGCCAGCAGTTCCGGGATATTCAGGGGCAATGAGCAGTTCTTC
-	TRBV6-1	TRBJ1-4	-	CASKQTYNEKLFF	TGTGCCAGTAAACAGACATATAATGAAAAACTGTTTTTT
-	TRBV5-4	TRBJ1-1	-	CASSRPGDSPEAFF	TGTGCCAGCAGCCGCCCTGGAGATTCCCCTGAAGCTTTCTTT
-	TRBV2	TRBJ1-3	TRBD1	CASSRGTGTSNTIYF	TGTGCCAGCAGTCGGGGGACAGGGACTTCCAACACCATATATTTT
-	TRBV7-4	TRBJ1-2	-	CASSARRGSYGYTF	TGTGCCAGCAGCGCGAGGAGAGGGAGCTATGGCTACACCTTC
few	TRBV4-2	TRBJ1-2	-	CASSQEGGPLGYTF	TGTGCCAGCAGCCAAGAAGGGGGGCCACTCGGCTACACCTTC
-	TRBV11-3	TRBJ2-2	TRBD1	CASSPQGVKTGELFF	TGTGCCAGCAGCCCACAGGGGGTAAAGACCGGGGAGCTGTTTTTT
-	TRBV5-1	TRBJ2-3	-	CASSLGTSTDTQYF	TGCGCCAGCAGCTTGGGGACTAGCACAGATACGCAGTATTTT
-	TRBV7-2	TRBJ1-2	-	CASSPRTGYGYTF	TGTGCCAGCAGCCCACGGACTGGATATGGCTACACCTTC
-	TRBV4-2	TRBJ1-3	-	CASSQDGAYQGNTIYF	TGTGCCAGCAGCCAAGACGGGGCCTACCAGGGAAACACCATATATTTT
-	TRBV5-1	TRBJ1-6	TRBD1	CASRVGQGDSPLHF	TGCGCCAGCCGCGTAGGACAGGGTGATTCACCCCTCCACTTT
-	TRBV29-1	TRBJ2-6	-	CSVEGKGTGANVLTF	TGCAGCGTTGAAGGGAAAGGGACTGGGGCCAACGTCCTGACTTTC
large	TRBV6-5	TRBJ1-2	-	CASSYVSMDVYGYTF	TGTGCCAGCAGTTACGTCAGCATGGACGTCTATGGCTACACCTTC
-	TRBV2	TRBJ2-3	TRBD2	CASIRLASTDTQYF	TGTGCCAGCATAAGACTAGCGAGCACAGATACGCAGTATTTT
-	TRBV5-6	TRBJ2-3	TRBD1	CASSPGQGALYTQYF	TGTGCCAGCAGCCCCGGACAGGGGGCATTATATACGCAGTATTTT